This passage covers 24 T cell receptor beta chains from one sample sequenced in a study. TCRdb ran MiXCR on the RT-PCR reads and lists one entry per CDR3 protein. The table shows 550,000 to 750,000 distinct CDR3 sequences, with over 12% occurring only once. Material for sequencing was memory CD4+ T cells from blood. All receptors come from a female donor in good health, serving as a healthy control.

The V and J genes are TRBV6-5 and TRBJ1-2; D remains unclear. V lost 2 bases to trimming and J lost 8 bases, with 15 bases between them. Looked up from germline, CDR1 is MNHEY and CDR2 is SVGAGI. The CDR3 totals 14 residues. The CDR3 nucleotides are TGTGCCAGCAGTTACGATAGCCCGGCCGGGGGCTACACCTTC. This gives the protein CASSYDSPAGGYTF.

This clonotype was found a few times. The chain combines TRBV3-1 with TRBJ2-7; D remains ambiguous. The CDR3 length is 14 residues. Germline lookup yields CDR1 LGHDT and CDR2 YNNKEL (reference sequence). Between the trimmed V and J ends, which lost 7 bases and 0 bases, there was a span of 13 bases. CDR3 DNA: TGTGCCAGCACCCTTGGACCGGGCTCCTACGAGCAGTACTTC. This codes for CASTLGPGSYEQYF.

At least ten counts were recorded for this clonotype. V is TRBV4-3 and J is TRBJ1-1; D possibly corresponds to TRBD1 (5 bases). Germline loops: CDR1 LGHNA, CDR2 YSLEER. The length of the CDR3 is 13 residues. The germline V and J ends were trimmed by 0 bases and 11 bases, with 13 bases remaining between them. CDR3 DNA sequence: TGCGCCAGCAGCCAAGAACGCGGGACTACTGCTTTCTTT. Its protein product is CASSQERGTTAFF.

The table lists this clonotype with a few counts. V is TRBV24-1 and J is TRBJ1-5, with TRBD1 identical over 10 bases. The J segment lost 6 bases and the V segment lost 4 bases, leaving 5 bases of the junction unmatched. There are 15 residues in the CDR3. CDR1 and CDR2 from the germline V gene are KGHDR and SFDVKD. CDR3: CATSDRRDRGQPQHF. DNA for the CDR3: TGTGCCACCAGTGACCGCCGGGACAGGGGTCAGCCCCAGCATTTT.

V usage is TRBV27 and J usage is TRBJ2-2; TRBD2 matches at 9 bases. V shed 7 bases, J shed 6 bases, and the junction held 12 bases outside the gene matches. Germline loops: CDR1 MNHEY, CDR2 SMNVEV (reference sequence). The CDR3 sequence is 16 residues long. The DNA for the CDR3 is TGTGCCAGCACCTCAGGACTAGCGTTGGGGGCCGGGGAGCTGTTTTTT. Translated, it gives CASTSGLALGAGELFF.

This clonotype was counted at least ten times. The V call is TRBV6-6, the J call TRBJ2-1; 9 positions match TRBD1. Germline V lookup: CDR1 MNHNY, CDR2 SVGAGI (reference sequence). This CDR3 is 13 amino acids long. The ends lost 4 bases at V and 12 bases at J; junction bases unmatched: 7. CDR3 DNA: TGTGCCAGCAGTTTAGGGGACAGGGTGGGGCAGTTCTTC. Amino acid sequence: CASSLGDRVGQFF.

This clonotype has more than one count but fewer than ten. The rearrangement joins TRBV5-4 to TRBJ2-3; a possible D gene is TRBD1 (6 bases). V was trimmed by 1 base and J by 5 bases, leaving 8 bases between them. Germline V gene sequence: CDR1 SGHNT, CDR2 YYREEE (reference sequence). The CDR3 sequence is 13 residues long. CDR3 in amino acids: CASSLNREDTQYF. The CDR3 DNA reads TGTGCCAGCAGCTTGAACAGGGAAGATACGCAGTATTTT.

This chain uses TRBV2 with TRBJ2-2; D unclear. V was clipped by 7 bases and J by 6 bases, with 6 bases between them. Germline-derived CDR1 and CDR2 are SNHLY and FYNNEI. There are 11 residues in the CDR3. DNA for the CDR3: TGTGCCAGCACGTATGCCGGGGAGCTGTTTTTT. Translated, it gives CASTYAGELFF.

The rearrangement links TRBV6-5 to TRBJ1-2, with 7 bases matching TRBD1. This CDR3 is 13 amino acids long. The trim removed 6 bases at V and 8 bases at J, leaving 9 bases unmatched. Germline values: CDR1 MNHEY, CDR2 SVGAGI. DNA of the CDR3: TGTGCCAGCAGATCGACAGGGCTTGAAGGCTACACCTTC. This gives the protein CASRSTGLEGYTF.

At least ten counts were recorded for this clonotype. The genes are TRBV12-3 or TRBV12-4 and TRBJ2-5; D not resolved. The CDR3 length is 13 residues. Trimming took off 6 bases at V and 6 bases at J, with 14 bases between the two ends. CDR3 residues: CASSRSGGQTQYF. The CDR3 DNA reads TGTGCCAGCAGCCGCTCGGGTGGACAGACCCAGTACTTC.

This clonotype was observed at least ten times. V gene TRBV20-1 combines with J gene TRBJ2-7; 10 nucleotides match TRBD2. The CDR3 extends over 16 amino acids. The V gene's germline CDR1 is DFQATT and CDR2 SNEGSKA (reference sequence). Losses at the gene ends were 3 bases for V and 7 bases for J; bases not matched to a gene: 15. The CDR3 nucleotides read TGCAGTGCTAGTTGGAGCGGGAGGGCCTCGAGTTGGGAGCAGTACTTC. Protein product: CSASWSGRASSWEQYF.

At least ten counts were recorded for this clonotype. The chain has TRBV10-3 and TRBJ2-7, with 9 bases lining up with TRBD1. Germline CDR1 ENHRY, CDR2 SYGVKD. V shed 7 bases and J 5 bases; nucleotides not matched to a gene: 12. The CDR3 runs 15 residues. The CDR3 loop reads CAITRTGATEDEQYF. Written as DNA, the CDR3 is TGTGCCATCACCCGGACAGGGGCCACCGAGGACGAGCAGTACTTC.

In its sample, this clonotype was seen once. The junction departs from germline at one end; a sequencing error may be responsible. The chain couples TRBV6-1 to TRBJ2-2, with D tentatively TRBD1 (5 bases). Germline CDR1 and CDR2: MNHNS and SASEGT. The CDR3 covers 14 residues. The CDR3 reads CASREGVNTGELFF. The CDR3 DNA is TGTGCCAGCAGAGAAGGGGTGAACACCGGGGAGCTGTTTTTT.

The chain carries TRBV4-1 and TRBJ1-2; D gene ambiguous. CDR1 and CDR2 from the germline V gene are MGHRA and YSYEKL. V lost 0 bases and J 3 bases, leaving 5 bases between the germline ends. The CDR3 is 13 residues long. The CDR3 DNA sequence: TGCGCCAGCAGCCAAGATGGGCACTATGGCTACACCTTC. Translating gives CASSQDGHYGYTF.

The chain uses TRBV7-2 and TRBJ1-2; TRBD1 matches at 10 bases. V was clipped by 6 bases and J by 6 bases; unmatched bases: 10. This CDR3 spans 15 amino acids. Germline V lookup: CDR1 SGHTA, CDR2 FQGNSA. The CDR3 is CASSFYGGTGDGYTF. DNA of the CDR3: TGTGCCAGCAGTTTCTATGGTGGGACAGGGGATGGCTACACCTTC.

J is TRBJ1-3 and V is TRBV11-2; D gene ambiguous. Germline lookup yields CDR1 SGHAT and CDR2 FQNNGV. This CDR3 contains 15 residues. Trimming left V 2 bases short and J 1 base short, with 9 bases between. CDR3 protein: CASSLMTPSGNTIYF. CDR3 DNA sequence: TGTGCCAGCAGCTTAATGACACCATCTGGAAACACCATATATTTT.

The rearrangement links TRBV12-3 or TRBV12-4 to TRBJ1-6; the D gene is possibly TRBD1 (5 bases). Trimming shortened V by 2 bases and J by 9 bases, and 14 bases separated the two germline ends. This CDR3 is 15 amino acids long. The CDR3 spells CASSLPRGGASPLHF. The CDR3 DNA is TGTGCCAGCAGTTTACCGCGGGGGGGAGCTTCACCCCTCCACTTT.

This clonotype was seen repeatedly, ten times or more. The chain combines TRBV6-5 with TRBJ1-1; D unclear. Deletions cut 8 bases from V and 2 bases from J, with 12 bases between. CDR3 size: 13 residues. CDR1 and CDR2 (germline): MNHEY, SVGAGI. Written as DNA, the CDR3 is TGTGCCAGCCACGACACCATCAACACTGAAGCTTTCTTT. Amino acids: CASHDTINTEAFF.

There are a few counts of this clonotype. The J gene is TRBJ2-5, the V gene TRBV6-6; 7 nucleotides agree with TRBD1. The CDR3 contains 16 residues. CDR1 is MNHNY, CDR2 SVGAGI, per germline (reference sequence). J gave up 1 base and V 2 bases, and 7 bases lay outside the gene matches. The CDR3 loop reads CASSYGGTESQETQYF. The CDR3, as DNA: TGTGCCAGCAGTTACGGTGGGACAGAGAGCCAAGAGACCCAGTACTTC.

V and J are TRBV5-4 and TRBJ2-1; tentative D call: TRBD1 (5 bases). This CDR3 comprises 13 residues. The V gene lost 6 bases and the J gene lost 6 bases, with 13 bases spanning the gap. Looked up from germline, CDR1 is SGHNT and CDR2 is YYREEE (reference sequence). The DNA of the CDR3 is TGTGCCAGCAACCCGGGTGGGGCCAATGAGCAGTTCTTC. Translating gives CASNPGGANEQFF.

This clonotype occurred many times. The rearrangement links TRBV7-2 to TRBJ2-7; no clear D. The length of the CDR3 is 14 residues. The V end lost 0 bases, the J end lost 3 bases, and 9 bases lay between the germline ends. Germline V CDR1 and CDR2: SGHTA, FQGNSA. The CDR3 spells CASSLAGSLYEQYF. The CDR3 nucleotides are TGTGCCAGCAGCTTAGCGGGGTCACTCTACGAGCAGTACTTC.

This clonotype was seen repeatedly, ten times or more. The chain links TRBV20-1 to TRBJ2-6; D remains unclear. The CDR3 runs 14 residues. V was clipped by 4 bases and J by 3 bases, with 10 bases between them. Germline V gene sequence: CDR1 DFQATT, CDR2 SNEGSKA (reference sequence). CDR3 coding DNA: TGCAGTGCTACCCCCCCGGATGGGGCCAACGTCCTGACTTTC. Amino acids: CSATPPDGANVLTF.

As regards this clonotype: This may be a read error, as it is one base from a much larger clone. The CDR3 DNA reads as TGTGCCAGCAGTTTAGAAAGGGGGGGCAATCAGCACCAGCATTTT. This codes for CASSLERGGNQHQHF. This sequence joins TRBV12-3 or TRBV12-4 and TRBJ1-5; a weak D match, TRBD1 (6 bases). The CDR3 runs 15 residues.

This clonotype was detected ten times or more. V gene TRBV9 combines with J gene TRBJ2-1; D is possibly TRBD2 (5 bases). The ends were cut back, 4 bases at V and 9 bases at J, with 20 bases in the middle. The CDR3 extends over 15 amino acids. Looked up from germline, CDR1 is SGDLS and CDR2 is YYNGEE. In nucleotides, the CDR3 is TGTGCCAGCAGCCCCGGGGTAGCGATCAGGACTGAGCAGTTCTTC. The encoded protein is CASSPGVAIRTEQFF.